The 10 T cell receptor beta chains below were found in one sample sequenced in a study of CD8 T cells in Susac syndrome. Random-hexamer reverse transcription was applied to about 0.5 to 1 ug RNA. TCRdb reprocessed the immunoSEQ multiplex PCR reads via MiXCR and lists one record per CDR3 protein. The profile shows some 160,000 distinct CDR3 sequences, 92% of them singletons. The sequencing input was CD4+ T cells from PBMCs. The receptors originated from a human donor in good health.

The V call is TRBV5-1, the J call TRBJ1-1; TRBD1 might be the D (5 bases). Germline CDR1 reads SGHRS; CDR2 reads YFSETQ. The CDR3 covers 15 residues. The ends were cut back, 3 bases at V and 8 bases at J, with 20 bases in the middle. This CDR3 is CASSSNQDRNLEAFF. The CDR3 nucleotides are TGCGCCAGCAGCTCTAACCAAGACAGAAATCTGGAAGCTTTCTTT.

This chain links TRBV2 with TRBJ2-1, with no clear D. The CDR3 is made up of 13 amino acids. The germline V gene has CDR1 SNHLY and CDR2 FYNNEI. V lost 6 bases and J lost 5, with 11 bases in between. The CDR3 region is CASSAGGHNEQFF. The CDR3 nucleotides read TGTGCCAGCAGCGCAGGCGGACACAATGAGCAGTTCTTC.

The V gene is TRBV19, the J gene TRBJ1-2; no reliable D call. The V and J ends lost 2 bases and 6 bases respectively, with 10 bases between them. Germline values: CDR1 LNHDA, CDR2 SQIVND (reference sequence). The CDR3 is 13 amino acids. This CDR3 reads CASSIWGKHGYTF. The CDR3 region has the DNA TGTGCCAGTAGTATATGGGGAAAACATGGCTACACCTTC.

This chain uses TRBV20-1 with TRBJ2-2, with 8 bases fitting TRBD2. In germline, CDR1 is DFQATT, CDR2 SNEGSKA (reference sequence). Trimming took 5 bases from V and 4 from J; bases not matched to a gene: 3. This CDR3 has 13 residues. This CDR3 reads CSAVAGSTGELFF. Here the CDR3 DNA reads TGCAGTGCTGTAGCGGGATCCACCGGGGAGCTGTTTTTT.

The chain joins TRBV9 to TRBJ2-2; 9 nucleotides line up with TRBD1. Germline V gives CDR1 SGDLS, CDR2 YYNGEE. The CDR3 runs 16 residues. Unmatched junction bases numbered 8, after V lost 4 bases and J lost 4 bases. The CDR3 loop reads CASSTQQGAATGELFF. The CDR3 coding sequence is TGTGCCAGCAGCACTCAACAGGGGGCAGCCACCGGGGAGCTGTTTTTT.

J is TRBJ1-2 and V is TRBV6-1; D ambiguous. Per the germline V gene, CDR1 is MNHNS and CDR2 is SASEGT. The length of the CDR3 is 13 residues. V lost 4 bases to trimming and J lost 6 bases, with 12 bases between them. In DNA, the CDR3 is TGTGCCAGCAGTGTGCAAGGGATCGATGGCTACACCTTC. This codes for CASSVQGIDGYTF.

The V call is TRBV5-1, the J call TRBJ2-3; 9 bases match TRBD2. The J segment lost 5 bases and the V segment lost 5 bases, leaving 3 bases of the junction unmatched. This CDR3 contains 13 residues. Germline CDR1 reads SGHRS; CDR2 reads YFSETQ. Here the CDR3 DNA reads TGCGCCAGCAGTAGCGGGAGAGGAGATACGCAGTATTTT. Amino acid sequence: CASSSGRGDTQYF.

The chain carries TRBV3-1 and TRBJ1-3; D is perhaps TRBD1 (5 bases). V was trimmed by 6 bases and J by 0 bases, leaving 12 bases between them. The CDR3 totals 15 residues. Germline V gene lookup returns CDR1 LGHDT and CDR2 YNNKEL (reference sequence). The chain's CDR3 is CASSPSGSSGNTIYF. In DNA, the CDR3 is TGTGCCAGCAGTCCTTCAGGGTCCTCTGGAAACACCATATATTTT.

This clonotype was found once. The chain couples TRBV11-2 to TRBJ2-7, with 11 nucleotides matching TRBD2. CDR3 length equals 16 residues. Germline V gene data show CDR1 as SGHAT and CDR2 as FQNNGV. V was clipped by 0 bases and J by 4 bases; unmatched bases: 5. The CDR3, as DNA: TGTGCCAGCAGCTTAGATTTGCTAGCGGGAGGTTACGAGCAGTACTTC. It specifies CASSLDLLAGGYEQYF.

The chain has TRBV2 and TRBJ2-1; possible D gene TRBD2, 6 bases. Trimming removed 3 bases from V and 2 bases from J, with 11 bases in between. The CDR3 extends over 15 amino acids. Germline CDR1 is SNHLY and CDR2 is FYNNEI. The CDR3: CASSDAGPTYNEQFF. The CDR3 nucleotides read TGTGCCAGCAGTGACGCGGGGCCTACCTACAATGAGCAGTTCTTC.